This entry is about one TCR beta chain. Its antigen is unidentified. Compared with germline, one end of the junction differs, possibly owing to a read error. The table came from immunoSEQ multiplex PCR; TCRdb's copy has only in-frame clones and leaves some out. Of roughly 70,000 clones listed, about 87% are singletons. This sample was taken from a study of OX40 agonist ivuxolimab in advanced cancers. General observations from the study: Relative to CD4+ cells, CD8+ T cells on average had more expanded clones. Clonal expansion among partial responders at 0.1-3.0 mg/kg ranked near the lowest.

In germline, CDR1 is SEHNR, CDR2 FQNEAQ (reference sequence). The CDR3 length is 12 residues. Specimen: CD4+ or CD8+ T cells sorted from blood, collected in a trial of the OX40 agonist ivuxolimab. The gene calls are TRBV7-9 and TRBJ2-4, with TRBD2 as a possible D gene (5 bases). This clonotype originated in an adult with an advanced solid tumor such as melanoma, head and neck, liver or kidney cancer. The CDR3 region is CASSIRPGSKDF. CDR3 nucleotide sequence: TGTGCCAGCAGCATACGGCCGGGGTCCAAGGACTTC.